This TCR beta chain was captured by sequencing in a study of spatial heterogeneity in lung cancer. Study-wide background: Alpha-chain sequences were consistently detected less often than beta-chain sequences. Matched bulk RNA-seq yielded a T cell module score, and TCR transcript counts in tumor regions correlated strongly with that score.

Documented time point: sample taken at primary tumor resection. Germline CDR1 is SQVTM and CDR2 is ANQGSEA. The length of the CDR3 is 13 residues. V lost 7 bases, J lost 3 bases, and 8 bases stayed unmatched. On each TCR cDNA molecule, a unique molecular identifier was present. TCRdb reanalysed the 5' RACE reads using MiXCR and keeps one entry per CDR3 protein. The sample contains approximately 11,000 distinct CDR3 sequences, 7.9% of which appear only once. General study points: Ubiquitous and regional nonsynonymous mutations were tracked by counts of ubiquitous and regional expanded TCRs, respectively. Expanded alpha and beta TCR counts within tumors tracked tumor mutation counts.

Ten or more counts support this clonotype. Its target is not known. Found in a library prepared for alpha chains, this beta chain is an off-target read, and its abundance has little meaning. The V call is TRBV29-1, the J call TRBJ1-1, with 7 bases that match TRBD1. The TCR comes from a female donor with early-stage non-small cell lung cancer. The material was lung tumor tissue, obtained at surgery. The CDR3 reads CSASTGPDTEAFF. In DNA form, the CDR3 reads TGCAGCGCCTCGACAGGGCCAGACACTGAAGCTTTCTTT.